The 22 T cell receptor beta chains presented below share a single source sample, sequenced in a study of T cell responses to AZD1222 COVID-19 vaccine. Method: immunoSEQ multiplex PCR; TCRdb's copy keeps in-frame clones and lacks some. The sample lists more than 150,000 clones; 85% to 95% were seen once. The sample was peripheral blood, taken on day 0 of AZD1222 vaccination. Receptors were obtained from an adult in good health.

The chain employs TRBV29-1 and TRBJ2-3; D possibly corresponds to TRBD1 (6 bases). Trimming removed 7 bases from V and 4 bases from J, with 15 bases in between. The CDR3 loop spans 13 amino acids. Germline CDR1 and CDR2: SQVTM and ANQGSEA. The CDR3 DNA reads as TGCAGCGCAATAAGGGGGAGTTCAGATACGCAGTATTTT. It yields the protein CSAIRGSSDTQYF.

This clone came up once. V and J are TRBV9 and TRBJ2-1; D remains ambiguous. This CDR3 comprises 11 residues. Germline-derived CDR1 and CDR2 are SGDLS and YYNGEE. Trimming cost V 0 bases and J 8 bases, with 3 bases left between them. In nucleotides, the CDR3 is TGTGCCAGCAGCGTAGGGGATGAGCAGTTCTTC. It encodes CASSVGDEQFF.

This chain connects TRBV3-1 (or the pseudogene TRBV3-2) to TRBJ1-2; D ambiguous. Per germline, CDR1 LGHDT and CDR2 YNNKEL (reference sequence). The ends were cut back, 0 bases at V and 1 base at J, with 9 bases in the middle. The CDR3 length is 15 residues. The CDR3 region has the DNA TGTGCCAGCAGCCAAGAGTCGCGGAGTAACTATGGCTACACCTTC. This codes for CASSQESRSNYGYTF.

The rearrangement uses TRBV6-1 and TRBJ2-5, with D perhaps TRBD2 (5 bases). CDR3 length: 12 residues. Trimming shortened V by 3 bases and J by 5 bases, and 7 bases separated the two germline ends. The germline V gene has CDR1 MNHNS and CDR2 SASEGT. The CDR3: CASSEGAETQYF. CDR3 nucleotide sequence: TGTGCCAGCAGTGAGGGAGCGGAGACCCAGTACTTC.

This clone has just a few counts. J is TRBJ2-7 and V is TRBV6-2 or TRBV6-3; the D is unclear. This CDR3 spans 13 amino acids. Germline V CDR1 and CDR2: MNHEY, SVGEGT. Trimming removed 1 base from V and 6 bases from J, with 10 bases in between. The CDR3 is CASSYFSPGEQYF. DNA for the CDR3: TGTGCCAGCAGTTACTTTTCTCCCGGCGAGCAGTACTTC.

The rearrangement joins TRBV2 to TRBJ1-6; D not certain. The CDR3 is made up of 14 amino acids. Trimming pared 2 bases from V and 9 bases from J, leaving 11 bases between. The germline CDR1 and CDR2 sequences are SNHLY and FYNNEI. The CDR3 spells CASSELQFGSPLHF. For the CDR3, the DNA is TGTGCCAGCAGTGAACTTCAATTTGGTTCACCCCTCCACTTT.

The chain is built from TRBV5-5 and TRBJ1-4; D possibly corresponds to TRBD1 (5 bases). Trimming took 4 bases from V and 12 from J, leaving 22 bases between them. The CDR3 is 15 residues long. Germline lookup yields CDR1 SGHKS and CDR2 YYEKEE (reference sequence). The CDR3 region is CASSRGGLQGGELFF. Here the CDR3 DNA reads TGTGCCAGCAGCCGGGGTGGACTTCAGGGTGGGGAACTGTTTTTT.

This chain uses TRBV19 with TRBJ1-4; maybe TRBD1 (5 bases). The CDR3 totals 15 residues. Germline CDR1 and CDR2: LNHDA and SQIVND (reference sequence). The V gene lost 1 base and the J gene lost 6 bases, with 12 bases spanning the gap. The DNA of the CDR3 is TGTGCCAGTAGTATAGCGTCAGGACACGATGAAAAACTGTTTTTT. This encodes CASSIASGHDEKLFF.

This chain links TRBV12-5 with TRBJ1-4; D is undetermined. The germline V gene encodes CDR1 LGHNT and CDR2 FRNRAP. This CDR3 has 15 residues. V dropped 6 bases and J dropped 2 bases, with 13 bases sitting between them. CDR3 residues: CASGTRTATNEKLFF. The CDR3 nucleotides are TGTGCTAGTGGAACCCGGACGGCTACTAATGAAAAACTGTTTTTT.

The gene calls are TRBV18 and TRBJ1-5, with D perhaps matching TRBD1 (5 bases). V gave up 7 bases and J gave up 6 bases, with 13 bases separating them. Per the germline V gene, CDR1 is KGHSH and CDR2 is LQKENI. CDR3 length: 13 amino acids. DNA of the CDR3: TGTGCCAGCTGTTGGGGGTTCGGTCAGCCCCAGCATTTT. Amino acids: CASCWGFGQPQHF.

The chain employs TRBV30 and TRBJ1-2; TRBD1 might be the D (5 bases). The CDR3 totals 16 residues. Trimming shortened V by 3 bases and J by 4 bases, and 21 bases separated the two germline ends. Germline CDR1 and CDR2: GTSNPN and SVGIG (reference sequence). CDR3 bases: TGTGCCTGGAGCCTAAAACGGCGGCAGGGCCGCTATGGCTACACCTTC. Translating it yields CAWSLKRRQGRYGYTF.

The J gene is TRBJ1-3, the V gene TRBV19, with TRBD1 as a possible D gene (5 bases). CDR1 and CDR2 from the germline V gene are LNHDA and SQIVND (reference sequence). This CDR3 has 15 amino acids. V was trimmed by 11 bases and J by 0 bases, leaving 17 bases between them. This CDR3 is CAAGTEGSSGNTIYF. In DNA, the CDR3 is TGTGCCGCGGGGACCGAGGGGAGCTCTGGAAACACCATATATTTT.

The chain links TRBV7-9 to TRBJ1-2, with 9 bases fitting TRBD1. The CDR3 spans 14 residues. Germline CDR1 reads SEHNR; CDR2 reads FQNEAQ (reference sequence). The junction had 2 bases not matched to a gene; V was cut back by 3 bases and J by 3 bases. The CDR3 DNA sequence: TGTGCCAGCAGCTTGGGACAGGGCGACTATGGCTACACCTTC. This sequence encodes CASSLGQGDYGYTF.

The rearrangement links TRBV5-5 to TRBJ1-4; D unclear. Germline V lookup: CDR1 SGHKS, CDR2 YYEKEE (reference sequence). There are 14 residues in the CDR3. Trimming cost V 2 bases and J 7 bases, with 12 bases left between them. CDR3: CASSFVPGGEKLFF. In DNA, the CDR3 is TGTGCCAGCAGCTTTGTTCCCGGTGGTGAAAAACTGTTTTTT. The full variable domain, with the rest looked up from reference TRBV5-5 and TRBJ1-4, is DAGVTQSPTHLIKTRGQQVTLRCSPISGHKSVSWYQQVLGQGPQFIFQYYEKEERGRGNFPDRFSARQFPNYSSELNVNALLLGDSALYLCASSFVPGGEKLFFGSGTQLSVL.

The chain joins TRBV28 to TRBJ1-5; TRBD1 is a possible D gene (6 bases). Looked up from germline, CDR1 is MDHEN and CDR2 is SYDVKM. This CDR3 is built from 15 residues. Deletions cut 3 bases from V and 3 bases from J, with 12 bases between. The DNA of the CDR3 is TGTGCCAGCAGTTTTGGAGGGGGTTACAATCAGCCCCAGCATTTT. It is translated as CASSFGGGYNQPQHF.

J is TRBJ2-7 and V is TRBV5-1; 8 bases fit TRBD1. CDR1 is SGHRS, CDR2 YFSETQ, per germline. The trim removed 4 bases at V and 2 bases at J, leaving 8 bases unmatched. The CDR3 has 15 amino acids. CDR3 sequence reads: CASSVQGALPYEQYF. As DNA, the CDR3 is TGCGCCAGCAGCGTGCAGGGGGCACTCCCCTACGAGCAGTACTTC.

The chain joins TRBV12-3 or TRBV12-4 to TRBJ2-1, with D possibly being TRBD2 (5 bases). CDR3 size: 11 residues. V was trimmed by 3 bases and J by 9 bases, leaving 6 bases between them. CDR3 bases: TGTGCCAGCAGTTTCGGAGGTGAGCAGTTCTTC. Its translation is CASSFGGEQFF.

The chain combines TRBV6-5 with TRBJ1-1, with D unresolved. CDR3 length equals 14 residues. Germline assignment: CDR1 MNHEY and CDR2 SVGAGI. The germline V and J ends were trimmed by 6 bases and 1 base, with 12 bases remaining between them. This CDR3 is CASRISDTNTEAFF. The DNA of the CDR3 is TGTGCCAGCAGAATATCCGACACGAACACTGAAGCTTTCTTT.

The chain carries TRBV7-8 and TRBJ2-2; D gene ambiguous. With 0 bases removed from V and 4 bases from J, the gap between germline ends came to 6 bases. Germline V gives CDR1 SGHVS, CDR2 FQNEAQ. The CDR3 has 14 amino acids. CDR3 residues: CASSLATPTGELFF. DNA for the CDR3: TGTGCCAGCAGCTTAGCAACACCCACCGGGGAGCTGTTTTTT.

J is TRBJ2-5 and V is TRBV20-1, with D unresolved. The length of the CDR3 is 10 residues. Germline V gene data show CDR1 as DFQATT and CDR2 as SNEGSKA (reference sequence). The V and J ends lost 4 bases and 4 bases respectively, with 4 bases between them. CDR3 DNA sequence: TGCAGTGCTATGATAGAGACCCAGTACTTC. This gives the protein CSAMIETQYF.

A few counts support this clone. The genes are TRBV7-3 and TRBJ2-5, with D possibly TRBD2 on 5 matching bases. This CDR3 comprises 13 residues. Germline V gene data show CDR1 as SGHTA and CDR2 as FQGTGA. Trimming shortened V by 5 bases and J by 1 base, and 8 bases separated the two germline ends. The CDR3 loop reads CASSGSSQETQYF. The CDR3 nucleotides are TGTGCCAGCAGCGGGAGCTCCCAAGAGACCCAGTACTTC. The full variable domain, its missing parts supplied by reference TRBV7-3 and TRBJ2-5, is GAGVSQTPSNKVTEKGKYVELRCDPISGHTALYWYRQSLGQGPEFLIYFQGTGAADDSGLPNDRFFAVRPEGSVSTLKIQRTERGDSAVYLCASSGSSQETQYFGPGTRLLVL.

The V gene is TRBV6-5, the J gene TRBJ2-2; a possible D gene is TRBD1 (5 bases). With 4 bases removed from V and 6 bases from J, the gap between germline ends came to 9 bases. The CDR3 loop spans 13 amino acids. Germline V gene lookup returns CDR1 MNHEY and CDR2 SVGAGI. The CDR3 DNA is TGTGCCAGCAGTTCCAGGGTCGCCGGGGAGCTGTTTTTT. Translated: CASSSRVAGELFF.